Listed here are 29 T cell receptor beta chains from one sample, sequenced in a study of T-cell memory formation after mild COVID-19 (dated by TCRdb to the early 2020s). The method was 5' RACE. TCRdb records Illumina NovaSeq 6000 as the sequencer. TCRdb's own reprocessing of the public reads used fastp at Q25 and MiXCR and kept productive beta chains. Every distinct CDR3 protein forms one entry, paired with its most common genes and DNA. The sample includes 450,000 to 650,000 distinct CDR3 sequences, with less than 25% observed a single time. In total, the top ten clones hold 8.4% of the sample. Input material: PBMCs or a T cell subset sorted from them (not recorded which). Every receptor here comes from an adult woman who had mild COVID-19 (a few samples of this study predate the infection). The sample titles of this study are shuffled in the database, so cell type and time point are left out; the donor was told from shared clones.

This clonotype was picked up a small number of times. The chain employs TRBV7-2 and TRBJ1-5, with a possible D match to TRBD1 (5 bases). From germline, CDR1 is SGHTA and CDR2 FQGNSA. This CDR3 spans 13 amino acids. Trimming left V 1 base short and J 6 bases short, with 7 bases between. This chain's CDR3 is CASSLERGQPQHF. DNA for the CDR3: TGTGCCAGCAGCTTAGAGAGGGGTCAGCCCCAGCATTTT.

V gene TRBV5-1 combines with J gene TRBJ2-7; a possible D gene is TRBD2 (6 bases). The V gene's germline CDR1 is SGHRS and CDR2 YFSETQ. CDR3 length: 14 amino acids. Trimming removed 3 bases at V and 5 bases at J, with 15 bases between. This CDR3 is CASSSAVGEDEQYF. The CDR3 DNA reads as TGCGCCAGCAGCTCTGCTGTTGGGGAGGACGAGCAGTACTTC.

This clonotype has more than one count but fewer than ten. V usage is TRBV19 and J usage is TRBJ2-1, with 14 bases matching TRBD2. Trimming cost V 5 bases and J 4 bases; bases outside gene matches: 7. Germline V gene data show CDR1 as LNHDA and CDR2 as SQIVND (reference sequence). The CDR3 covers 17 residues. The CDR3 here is CASSRTSGRSGYNEQFF. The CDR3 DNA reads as TGTGCCAGTAGTCGGACTAGCGGGAGGTCTGGATACAATGAGCAGTTCTTC.

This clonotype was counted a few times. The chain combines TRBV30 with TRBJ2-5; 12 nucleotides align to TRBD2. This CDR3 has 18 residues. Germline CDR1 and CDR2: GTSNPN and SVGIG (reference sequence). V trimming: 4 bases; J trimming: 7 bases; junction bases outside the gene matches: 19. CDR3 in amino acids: CAWTLLAGGPRVTRTQYF. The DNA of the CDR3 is TGTGCCTGGACCCTACTAGCGGGGGGCCCGAGGGTAACGCGGACCCAGTACTTC. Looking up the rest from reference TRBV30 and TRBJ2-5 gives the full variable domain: SQTIHQWPATLVQPVGSPLSLECTVEGTSNPNLYWYRQAAGRGLQLLFYSVGIGQISSEVPQNLSASRPQDRQFILSSKKLLLSDSGFYLCAWTLLAGGPRVTRTQYFGPGTRLLVL.

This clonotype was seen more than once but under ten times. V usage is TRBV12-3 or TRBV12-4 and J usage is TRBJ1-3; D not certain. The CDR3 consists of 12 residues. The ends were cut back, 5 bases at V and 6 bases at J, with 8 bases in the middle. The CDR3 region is CASSLVENTIYF. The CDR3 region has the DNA TGTGCCAGCAGTCTCGTGGAAAACACCATATATTTT.

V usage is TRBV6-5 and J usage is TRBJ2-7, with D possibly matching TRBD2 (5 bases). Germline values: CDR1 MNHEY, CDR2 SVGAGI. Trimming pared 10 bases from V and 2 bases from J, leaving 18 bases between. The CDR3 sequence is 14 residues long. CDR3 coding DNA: TGTGCCACCTTCTCGGGATCGGTGGCCTACGAGCAGTACTTC. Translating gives CATFSGSVAYEQYF.

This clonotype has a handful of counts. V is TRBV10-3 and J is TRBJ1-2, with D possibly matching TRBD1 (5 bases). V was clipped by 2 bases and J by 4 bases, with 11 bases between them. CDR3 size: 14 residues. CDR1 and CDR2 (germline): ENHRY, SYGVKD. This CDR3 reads CAISEGAQGYGYTF. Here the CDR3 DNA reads TGTGCCATCAGTGAGGGGGCGCAGGGCTATGGCTACACCTTC.

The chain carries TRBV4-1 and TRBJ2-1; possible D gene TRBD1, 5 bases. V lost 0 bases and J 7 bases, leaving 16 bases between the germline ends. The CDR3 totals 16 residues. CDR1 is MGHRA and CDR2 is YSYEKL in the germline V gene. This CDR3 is CASSQDRRGGRNEQFF. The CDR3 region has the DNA TGCGCCAGCAGCCAAGATCGAAGGGGCGGTCGTAATGAGCAGTTCTTC.

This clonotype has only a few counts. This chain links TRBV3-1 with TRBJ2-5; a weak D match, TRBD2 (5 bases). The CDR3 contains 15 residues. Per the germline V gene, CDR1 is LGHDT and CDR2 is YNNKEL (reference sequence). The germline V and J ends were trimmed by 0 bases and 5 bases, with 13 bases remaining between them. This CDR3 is CASSQDLRDIETQYF. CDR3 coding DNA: TGTGCCAGCAGCCAAGATCTGAGGGATATTGAGACCCAGTACTTC.

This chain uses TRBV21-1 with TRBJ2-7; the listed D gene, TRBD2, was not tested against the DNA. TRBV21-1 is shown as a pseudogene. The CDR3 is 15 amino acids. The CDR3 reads CASSKGSLAGDEQYF. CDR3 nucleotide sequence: TGTGCCAGCAGCAAAGGATCCCTAGCGGGGGACGAGCAGTACTTC.

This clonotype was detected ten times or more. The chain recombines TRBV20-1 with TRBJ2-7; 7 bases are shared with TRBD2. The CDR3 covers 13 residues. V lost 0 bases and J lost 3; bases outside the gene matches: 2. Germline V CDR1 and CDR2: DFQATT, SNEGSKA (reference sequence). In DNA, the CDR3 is TGCAGTGCTAGAGAGGAGCGGGACTACGAGCAGTACTTC. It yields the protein CSAREERDYEQYF.

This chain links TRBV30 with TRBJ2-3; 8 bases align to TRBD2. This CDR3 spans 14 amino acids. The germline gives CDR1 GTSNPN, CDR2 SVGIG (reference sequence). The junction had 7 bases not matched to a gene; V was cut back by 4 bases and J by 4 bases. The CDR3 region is CAWKAGGDADTQYF. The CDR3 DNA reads TGTGCCTGGAAGGCGGGAGGAGATGCAGATACGCAGTATTTT.

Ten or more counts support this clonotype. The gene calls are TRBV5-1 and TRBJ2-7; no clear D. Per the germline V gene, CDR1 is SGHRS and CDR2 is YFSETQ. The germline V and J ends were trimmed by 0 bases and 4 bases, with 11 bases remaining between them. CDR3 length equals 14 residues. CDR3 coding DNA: TGCGCCAGCAGCTTGGTCGGGCAGCTATACGAGCAGTACTTC. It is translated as CASSLVGQLYEQYF.

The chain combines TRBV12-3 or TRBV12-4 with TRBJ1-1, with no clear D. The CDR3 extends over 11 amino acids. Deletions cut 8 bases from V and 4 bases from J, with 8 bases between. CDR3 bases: TGTGCCAGCGTGGGCGGCACTGAAGCTTTCTTT. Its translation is CASVGGTEAFF.

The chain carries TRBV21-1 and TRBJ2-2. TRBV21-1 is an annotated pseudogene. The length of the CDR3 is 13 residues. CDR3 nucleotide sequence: TGTGCCAGCAGCATATATTCGGCGGGGGAGCTGTTTTTT. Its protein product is CASSIYSAGELFF.

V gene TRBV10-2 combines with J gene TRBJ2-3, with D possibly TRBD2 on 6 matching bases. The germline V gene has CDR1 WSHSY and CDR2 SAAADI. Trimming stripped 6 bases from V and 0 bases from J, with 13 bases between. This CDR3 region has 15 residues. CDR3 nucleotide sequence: TGCGCCAGCAGGGGAAGCGGGTCAAGCACAGATACGCAGTATTTT. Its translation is CASRGSGSSTDTQYF.

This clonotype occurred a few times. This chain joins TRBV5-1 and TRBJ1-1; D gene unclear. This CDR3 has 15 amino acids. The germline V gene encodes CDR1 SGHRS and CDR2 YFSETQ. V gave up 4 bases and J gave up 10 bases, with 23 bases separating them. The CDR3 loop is CASSESGRMVSRAFF. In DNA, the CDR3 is TGCGCCAGCAGCGAGTCCGGACGCATGGTTAGTCGAGCTTTCTTT.

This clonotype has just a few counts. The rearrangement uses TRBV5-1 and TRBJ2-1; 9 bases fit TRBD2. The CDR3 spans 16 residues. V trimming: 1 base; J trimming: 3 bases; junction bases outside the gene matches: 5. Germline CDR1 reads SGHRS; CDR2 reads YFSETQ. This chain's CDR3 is CASSLSGTSNYNEQFF. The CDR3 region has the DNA TGCGCCAGCAGCTTGTCTGGGACTAGCAACTACAATGAGCAGTTCTTC.

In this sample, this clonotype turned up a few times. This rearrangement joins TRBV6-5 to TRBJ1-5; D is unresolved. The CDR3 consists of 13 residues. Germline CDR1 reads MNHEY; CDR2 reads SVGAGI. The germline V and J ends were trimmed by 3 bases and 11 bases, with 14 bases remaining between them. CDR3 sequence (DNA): TGTGCCAGCAGTTATGCCACCGGGCGCACCCAGCATTTT. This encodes CASSYATGRTQHF.

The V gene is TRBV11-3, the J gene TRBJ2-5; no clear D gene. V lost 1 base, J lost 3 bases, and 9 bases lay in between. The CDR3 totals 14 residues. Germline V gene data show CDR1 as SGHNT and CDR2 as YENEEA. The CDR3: CASSLAAQKETQYF. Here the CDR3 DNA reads TGTGCCAGCAGCTTAGCAGCACAGAAAGAGACCCAGTACTTC.

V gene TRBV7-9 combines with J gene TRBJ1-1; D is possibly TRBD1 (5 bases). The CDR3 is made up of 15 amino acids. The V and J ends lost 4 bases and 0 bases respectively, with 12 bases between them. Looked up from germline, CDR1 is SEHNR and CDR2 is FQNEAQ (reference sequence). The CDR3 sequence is CASSSRGAMNTEAFF. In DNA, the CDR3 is TGTGCCAGCAGCTCGCGCGGGGCCATGAACACTGAAGCTTTCTTT.

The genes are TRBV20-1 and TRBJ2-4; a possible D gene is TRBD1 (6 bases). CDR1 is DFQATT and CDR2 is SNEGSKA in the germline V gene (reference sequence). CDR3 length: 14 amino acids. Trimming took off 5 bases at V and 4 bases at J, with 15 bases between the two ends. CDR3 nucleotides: TGCAGTGCTCCGGACAGCGAGGGAAAAAACATTCAGTACTTC. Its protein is CSAPDSEGKNIQYF.

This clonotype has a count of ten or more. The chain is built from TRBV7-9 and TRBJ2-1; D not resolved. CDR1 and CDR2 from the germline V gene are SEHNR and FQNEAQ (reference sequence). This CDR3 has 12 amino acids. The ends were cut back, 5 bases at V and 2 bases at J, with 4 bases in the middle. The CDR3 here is CASSRTYNEQFF. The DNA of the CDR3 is TGTGCCAGCAGCCGGACCTACAATGAGCAGTTCTTC.

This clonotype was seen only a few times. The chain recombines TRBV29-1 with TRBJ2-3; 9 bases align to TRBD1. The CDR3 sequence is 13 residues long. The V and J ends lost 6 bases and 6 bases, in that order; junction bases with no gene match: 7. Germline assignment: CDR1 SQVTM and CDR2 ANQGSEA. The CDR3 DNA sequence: TGCAGCGTGCGGACAGGGGCGGCGGATACGCAGTATTTT. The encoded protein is CSVRTGAADTQYF.

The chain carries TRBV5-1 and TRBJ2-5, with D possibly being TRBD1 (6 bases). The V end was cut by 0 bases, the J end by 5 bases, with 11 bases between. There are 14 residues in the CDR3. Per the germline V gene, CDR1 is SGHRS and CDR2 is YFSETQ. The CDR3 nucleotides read TGCGCCAGCAGCTTGGGGACAGAAGCCGAGACCCAGTACTTC. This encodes CASSLGTEAETQYF. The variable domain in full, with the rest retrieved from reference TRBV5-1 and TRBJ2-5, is KAGVTQTPRYLIKTRGQQVTLSCSPISGHRSVSWYQQTPGQGLQFLFEYFSETQRNKGNFPGRFSGRQFSNSRSEMNVSTLELGDSALYLCASSLGTEAETQYFGPGTRLLVL.

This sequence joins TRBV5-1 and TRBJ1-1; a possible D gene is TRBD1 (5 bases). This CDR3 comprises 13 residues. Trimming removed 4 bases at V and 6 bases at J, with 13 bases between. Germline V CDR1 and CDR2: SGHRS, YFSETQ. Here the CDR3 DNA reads TGCGCCAGCAGCATAGGGACTAACTCTGAAGCTTTCTTT. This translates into CASSIGTNSEAFF.

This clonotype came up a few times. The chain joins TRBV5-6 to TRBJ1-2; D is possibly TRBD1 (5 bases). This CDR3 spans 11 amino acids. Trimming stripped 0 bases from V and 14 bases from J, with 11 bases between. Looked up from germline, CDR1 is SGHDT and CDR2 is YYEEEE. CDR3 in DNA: TGTGCCAGCAGCTTGGGACAGCCGGAAACCTTC. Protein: CASSLGQPETF.

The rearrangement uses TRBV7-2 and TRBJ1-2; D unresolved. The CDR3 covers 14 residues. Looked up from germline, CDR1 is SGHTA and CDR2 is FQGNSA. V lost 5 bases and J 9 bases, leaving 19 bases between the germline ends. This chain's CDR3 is CASSRDGIYGSYTF. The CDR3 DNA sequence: TGTGCCAGCAGCCGCGACGGTATCTATGGTAGCTACACCTTC.

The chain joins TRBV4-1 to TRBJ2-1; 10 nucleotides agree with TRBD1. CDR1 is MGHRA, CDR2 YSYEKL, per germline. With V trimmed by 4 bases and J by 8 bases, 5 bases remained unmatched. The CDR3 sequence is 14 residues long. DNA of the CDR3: TGCGCCAGCAGCCGACAGGGGGCGTGGGATGAGCAGTTCTTC. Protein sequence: CASSRQGAWDEQFF.